This TCR beta chain was retrieved from a study of OX40 agonist ivuxolimab in advanced cancers. Findings of the study overall: The specificity for antigen of the expanded peripheral T cells was not determined.

Clones were read by immunoSEQ multiplex PCR, and TCRdb kept only the in-frame ones, dropping some. The table has about 94,000 clones, around 86% seen once. As for this clone: What it binds is not known.

Per the germline V gene, CDR1 is SGHAT and CDR2 is FQNNGV. V trimming: 5 bases; J trimming: 5 bases; junction bases outside the gene matches: 10. The length of the CDR3 is 15 residues. Sample: CD4+ or CD8+ T cells sorted from blood, taken in a trial of the OX40 agonist ivuxolimab. The receptor was isolated from an adult with an advanced solid tumor such as melanoma, head and neck, liver or kidney cancer. The chain combines TRBV11-2 with TRBJ1-2; the match to TRBD1 covers 8 bases. CDR3 protein: CASSGRGGTGYGYTF. The CDR3 DNA reads as TGTGCCAGCAGCGGTCGTGGGGGGACAGGTTATGGCTACACCTTC.